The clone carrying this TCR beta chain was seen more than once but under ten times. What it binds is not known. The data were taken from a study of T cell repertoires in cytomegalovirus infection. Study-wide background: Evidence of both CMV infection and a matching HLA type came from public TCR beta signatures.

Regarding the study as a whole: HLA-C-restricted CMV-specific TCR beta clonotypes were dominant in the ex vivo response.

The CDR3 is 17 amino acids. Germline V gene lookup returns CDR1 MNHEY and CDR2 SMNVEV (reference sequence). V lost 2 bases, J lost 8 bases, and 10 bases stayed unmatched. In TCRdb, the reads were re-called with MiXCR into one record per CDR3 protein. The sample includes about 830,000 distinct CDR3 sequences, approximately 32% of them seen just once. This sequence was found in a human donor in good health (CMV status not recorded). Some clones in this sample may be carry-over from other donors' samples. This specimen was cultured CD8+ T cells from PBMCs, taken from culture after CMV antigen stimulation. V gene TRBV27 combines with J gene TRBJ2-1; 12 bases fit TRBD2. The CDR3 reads CASSLLASGGAEDEQFF. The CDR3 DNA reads TGTGCCAGCAGTTTACTTGCTAGCGGGGGGGCTGAGGATGAGCAGTTCTTC.